The sequence of this T cell receptor beta chain was determined in a study of T cell responses to AZD1222 COVID-19 vaccine. Study-level points and caveats: Mapped onto spike, vaccine-associated CD4 TCRs spanned it and were dominant at 160-218 and 743-854.

TCRdb's copy holds only in-frame clones and misses some; the assay was immunoSEQ multiplex PCR. The table records approximately 150,000 clones, around 88% of them present only once. CDR1 is SGHTA and CDR2 is FQGNSA in the germline V gene. The trim removed 5 bases at V and 0 bases at J, leaving 6 bases unmatched. The CDR3 consists of 18 residues. Comment on this clone: The antigen is unknown.

The sequencing used peripheral blood, collected on day 0 of AZD1222 vaccination. The sequence was collected from an adult in good health. The rearrangement links TRBV7-2 to TRBJ2-3, with 15 positions matching TRBD2. CDR3 coding DNA: TGTGCCAGCAGCCTGGGACTAGCGGGAGGCCGGAGCACAGATACGCAGTATTTT. Protein sequence: CASSLGLAGGRSTDTQYF.